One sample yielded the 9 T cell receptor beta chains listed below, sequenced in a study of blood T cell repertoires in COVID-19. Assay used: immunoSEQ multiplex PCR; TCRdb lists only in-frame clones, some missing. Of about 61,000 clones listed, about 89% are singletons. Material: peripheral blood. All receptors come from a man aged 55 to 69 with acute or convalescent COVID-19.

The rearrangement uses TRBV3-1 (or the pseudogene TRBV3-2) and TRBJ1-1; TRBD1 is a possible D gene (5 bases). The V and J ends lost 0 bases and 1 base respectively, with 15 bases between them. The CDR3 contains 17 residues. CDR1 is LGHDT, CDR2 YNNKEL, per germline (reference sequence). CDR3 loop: CASSQDSGGRTNTEAFF. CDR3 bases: TGTGCCAGCAGCCAAGATAGCGGGGGACGAACGAACACTGAAGCTTTCTTT.

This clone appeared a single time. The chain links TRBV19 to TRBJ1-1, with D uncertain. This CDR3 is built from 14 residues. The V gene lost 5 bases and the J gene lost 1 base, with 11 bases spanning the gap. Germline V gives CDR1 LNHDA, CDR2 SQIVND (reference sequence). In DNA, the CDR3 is TGTGCCAGTAGTGGAGGGAAAGGGAACACTGAAGCTTTCTTT. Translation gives CASSGGKGNTEAFF.

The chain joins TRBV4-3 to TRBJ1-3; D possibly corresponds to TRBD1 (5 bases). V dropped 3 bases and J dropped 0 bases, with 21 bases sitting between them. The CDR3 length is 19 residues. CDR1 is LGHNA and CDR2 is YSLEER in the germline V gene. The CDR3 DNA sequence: TGCGCCAGCAGCCAGGGGCCAGGACATACACGAAGCTCTGGAAACACCATATATTTT. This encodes CASSQGPGHTRSSGNTIYF.

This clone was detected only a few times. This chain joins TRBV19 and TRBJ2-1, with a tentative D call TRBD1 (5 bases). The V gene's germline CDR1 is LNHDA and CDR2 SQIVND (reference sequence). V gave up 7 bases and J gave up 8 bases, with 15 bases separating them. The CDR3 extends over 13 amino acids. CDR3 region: CASMGQGWDEQFF. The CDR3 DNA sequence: TGTGCCAGTATGGGGCAGGGATGGGATGAGCAGTTCTTC.

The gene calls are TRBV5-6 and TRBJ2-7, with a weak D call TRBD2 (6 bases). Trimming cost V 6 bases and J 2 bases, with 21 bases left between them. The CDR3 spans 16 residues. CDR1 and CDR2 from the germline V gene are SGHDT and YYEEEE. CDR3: CASTPEGLGPTYEQYF. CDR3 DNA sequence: TGTGCCAGCACCCCGGAGGGCCTGGGGCCCACCTACGAGCAGTACTTC. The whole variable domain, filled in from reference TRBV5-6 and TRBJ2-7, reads DAGVTQSPTHLIKTRGQQVTLRCSPKSGHDTVSWYQQALGQGPQFIFQYYEEEERQRGNFPDRFSGHQFPNYSSELNVNALLLGDSALYLCASTPEGLGPTYEQYFGPGTRLTVT.

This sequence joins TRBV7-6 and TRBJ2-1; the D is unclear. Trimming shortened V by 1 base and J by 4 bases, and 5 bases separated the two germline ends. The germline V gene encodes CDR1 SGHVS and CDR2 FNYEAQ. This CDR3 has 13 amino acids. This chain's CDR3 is CASSLVDYNEQFF. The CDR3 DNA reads TGTGCCAGCAGCTTAGTAGATTACAATGAGCAGTTCTTC.

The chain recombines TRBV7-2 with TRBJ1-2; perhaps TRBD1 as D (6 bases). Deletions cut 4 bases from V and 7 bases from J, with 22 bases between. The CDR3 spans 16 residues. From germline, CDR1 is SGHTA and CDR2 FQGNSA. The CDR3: CASSSPPTTGIRGYTF. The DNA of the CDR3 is TGTGCCAGCAGCTCGCCACCTACGACAGGAATCCGTGGCTACACCTTC.

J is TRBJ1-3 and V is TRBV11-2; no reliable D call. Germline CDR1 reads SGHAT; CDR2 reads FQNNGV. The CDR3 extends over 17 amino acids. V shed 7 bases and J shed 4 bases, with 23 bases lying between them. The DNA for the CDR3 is TGTGCCAGCACTCGGGCTGGCGGAAAGGGAGAGGGAAACACCATATATTTT. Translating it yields CASTRAGGKGEGNTIYF.

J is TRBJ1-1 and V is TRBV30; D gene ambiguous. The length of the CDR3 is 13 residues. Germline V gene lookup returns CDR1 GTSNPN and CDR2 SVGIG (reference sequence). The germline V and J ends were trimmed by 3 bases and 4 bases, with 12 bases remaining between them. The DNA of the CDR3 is TGTGCCTGGAGCGGTCAGGCAAGCACTGAAGCTTTCTTT. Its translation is CAWSGQASTEAFF.